One and the same sample provided the 8 T cell receptor beta chains below, sequenced in a study of T-cell memory formation after mild COVID-19 (dated by TCRdb to the early 2020s). The library was obtained by 5' RACE. Sequenced using an Illumina NovaSeq 6000. In-frame beta chains were kept once TCRdb had trimmed the public reads at Q25 with fastp and called clones with MiXCR. Rows with a matching CDR3 protein are joined into one entry that keeps the most common DNA and genes. Present in this sample are roughly 45,000 distinct CDR3 sequences, 25% to 35% of which were seen just once. About two fifths of the sample is in the top ten clones. The sample comprised PBMCs or a T cell subset sorted from them (not recorded which). The source is a man between 18 and 29 years old who had mild COVID-19 (a few samples of this study predate the infection). The sample titles of this study are shuffled in the database, so cell type and time point are left out; the donor was told from shared clones.

V and J are TRBV29-1 and TRBJ2-3; a possible D gene is TRBD1 (6 bases). The germline CDR1 and CDR2 sequences are SQVTM and ANQGSEA. The CDR3 runs 13 residues. The germline V and J ends were trimmed by 7 bases and 3 bases, with 14 bases remaining between them. This chain's CDR3 is CSASSGVTDTQYF. The CDR3 coding sequence is TGCAGCGCTTCTTCAGGGGTAACAGATACGCAGTATTTT.

This clonotype was observed many times. The rearrangement uses TRBV14 and TRBJ2-1; D is undetermined. This CDR3 is built from 15 residues. Germline CDR1 is SGHDN and CDR2 is FVKESK. V lost 1 base and J 8 bases, leaving 15 bases between the germline ends. The CDR3 sequence: CASSQGAVDWDEQFF. CDR3 coding DNA: TGTGCCAGCAGCCAAGGGGCCGTGGATTGGGATGAGCAGTTCTTC. Drawing the rest from reference TRBV14 and TRBJ2-1, the complete variable domain is EAGVTQFPSHSVIEKGQTVTLRCDPISGHDNLYWYRRVMGKEIKFLLHFVKESKQDESGMPNNRFLAERTGGTYSTLKVQPAELEDSGVYFCASSQGAVDWDEQFFGPGTRLTVL.

The chain joins TRBV14 to TRBJ1-4; D gene ambiguous. Germline loops: CDR1 SGHDN, CDR2 FVKESK. CDR3 length: 13 residues. With 1 base removed from V and 8 bases from J, the gap between germline ends came to 8 bases. In DNA, the CDR3 is TGTGCCAGCAGCCAAGGTTTCAGGGAAAAACTGTTTTTT. Amino acid sequence: CASSQGFREKLFF.

The gene calls are TRBV19 and TRBJ1-1, with 7 nucleotides matching TRBD1. This CDR3 comprises 14 residues. V shed 5 bases, J shed 6 bases, and the junction held 9 bases outside the gene matches. In germline, CDR1 is LNHDA, CDR2 SQIVND (reference sequence). The CDR3 bases are TGTGCCAGTAGTCCCCCTGGGGACAGTTCTGAAGCTTTCTTT. Protein product: CASSPPGDSSEAFF.

This clonotype was picked up a small number of times. The chain has TRBV5-1 and TRBJ1-6, with D possibly TRBD1 on 5 matching bases. CDR1 is SGHRS and CDR2 is YFSETQ in the germline V gene. The CDR3 is 17 residues long. Trimming took 3 bases from V and 7 from J, leaving 20 bases between them. The CDR3 loop is CASSSQPGGDVNSPLHF. DNA of the CDR3: TGCGCCAGCAGCTCACAACCGGGAGGGGATGTGAATTCACCCCTCCACTTT.

This chain joins TRBV19 and TRBJ1-5; D is unclear. Trimming removed 2 bases from V and 3 bases from J, with 11 bases in between. Germline V gene sequence: CDR1 LNHDA, CDR2 SQIVND (reference sequence). The CDR3 runs to 15 residues. The CDR3 here is CASSITSGSNQPQHF. DNA of the CDR3: TGTGCCAGTAGTATAACGTCCGGTTCCAATCAGCCCCAGCATTTT. Using reference TRBV19 and TRBJ1-5 for the parts outside the CDR3, the full variable domain is DGGITQSPKYLFRKEGQNVTLSCEQNLNHDAMYWYRQDPGQGLRLIYYSQIVNDFQKGDIAEGYSVSREKKESFPLTVTSAQKNPTAFYLCASSITSGSNQPQHFGDGTRLSIL.

This clonotype appeared a few times. The chain is built from TRBV6-4 and TRBJ1-2; possible D gene TRBD1, 6 bases. The V end lost 4 bases, the J end lost 8 bases, and 14 bases lay between the germline ends. The CDR3 loop spans 13 amino acids. Germline CDR1 MRHNA, CDR2 SNTAGT. The CDR3 DNA reads as TGTGCCAGCAGTGGTCGGGAGGGGGAAGGCTACACCTTC. It specifies CASSGREGEGYTF.

This clonotype was found a few times. The chain combines TRBV12-3 or TRBV12-4 with TRBJ2-5; 7 bases match TRBD2. The CDR3 length is 14 residues. V shed 3 bases and J 4 bases; nucleotides not matched to a gene: 5. The CDR3 nucleotides are TGTGCCAGCAGTTTTGCGGGGGAGATAGAGACCCAGTACTTC. The encoded protein is CASSFAGEIETQYF.